This T cell receptor beta chain was observed in a study of OX40 agonist ivuxolimab in advanced cancers. Across the study: Ivuxolimab, an antibody that agonizes OX40 (CD134), was administered to the patients. Patients were treated with intravenous ivuxolimab, dosed at 0.01 to 10 mg/kg and infused every 2 weeks. Study findings and constraints: There was clonal expansion of CD4+ and CD8+ blood T cells by week 6 at 0.1 to 3.0 mg/kg. CD8+ T cells showed, on average, more clonal expansion than CD4+ cells.

Turning to this clone: Its antigen is unidentified.

Sequenced by immunoSEQ multiplex PCR; TCRdb stores in-frame clones only, minus some. The data show more than 40,000 clones, about 88% seen once. The ends were cut back, 5 bases at V and 5 bases at J, with 10 bases in the middle. Germline V gene data show CDR1 as SGHDN and CDR2 as FVKESK. CDR3 size: 13 residues. The source material was CD4+ or CD8+ T cells sorted from blood, sampled in a trial of the OX40 agonist ivuxolimab. The rearrangement uses TRBV14 and TRBJ1-5, with a tentative D call TRBD1 (5 bases). The receptor was isolated from an adult with an advanced solid tumor such as melanoma, head and neck, liver or kidney cancer. CDR3 amino acids: CASSEGPDQPQHF. As DNA, the CDR3 is TGTGCCAGCAGCGAGGGGCCCGATCAGCCCCAGCATTTT.